Shown below are 17 T cell receptor beta chains from a single sample sequenced in a study of TIL therapy for anti-PD-1-resistant metastatic lung cancer. The libraries were made with immunoSEQ v3. Sequenced by immunoSEQ multiplex PCR; TCRdb stores in-frame clones only, minus some. The sample comprises about 53,000 clones, over 70% of which are singletons, and 1.8% rests with the top ten. Time point here: pre-treatment sample, taken before nivolumab and TIL therapy. The sample consisted of blood, taken at baseline. Receptors were obtained from a person between 30 and 79 years old with non-small cell lung cancer.

In its sample, this clone was seen once. The chain couples TRBV7-9 to TRBJ2-3; 7 bases are a match to TRBD2. Losses at the gene ends were 5 bases for V and 0 bases for J; bases not matched to a gene: 8. The CDR3 has 16 amino acids. In germline, CDR1 is SEHNR, CDR2 FQNEAQ (reference sequence). Written as DNA, the CDR3 is TGTGCCAGCAGCCCTAGCGGAGGACTTAGCACAGATACGCAGTATTTT. Translating it yields CASSPSGGLSTDTQYF.

This sequence joins TRBV28 and TRBJ2-7, with 12 bases matching TRBD2. The V and J ends lost 0 bases and 4 bases, in that order; junction bases with no gene match: 1. Germline V CDR1 and CDR2: MDHEN, SYDVKM. The CDR3 consists of 15 residues. In DNA form, the CDR3 reads TGTGCCAGCAGTTTATGGCTAGCGGGAGGGTACGAGCAGTACTTC. It translates to CASSLWLAGGYEQYF.

V and J are TRBV7-2 and TRBJ2-3, with D tentatively TRBD1 or TRBD2 (5 bases each). Per germline, CDR1 SGHTA and CDR2 FQGNSA. V lost 4 bases and J 2 bases, leaving 7 bases between the germline ends. This CDR3 is built from 13 residues. CDR3 loop: CASSWGNTDTQYF. CDR3 DNA: TGTGCCAGCAGCTGGGGGAACACAGATACGCAGTATTTT.

This chain joins TRBV15 and TRBJ2-1; TRBD2 matches 7 bases. The CDR3 has 17 amino acids. J was trimmed by 3 bases and V by 0 bases; bases with no gene match: 8. The germline CDR1 and CDR2 sequences are LNHNV and YYDKDF (reference sequence). The DNA of the CDR3 is TGTGCCACCAGCAGAGATACTAGGGAGGGACTCTACAATGAGCAGTTCTTC. Translation: CATSRDTREGLYNEQFF.

The CDR3 nucleotides read TGTGCCACCAGCAGAGATTTGGGACTCTCCTCTGGAAACACCATATATTTT. It translates to CATSRDLGLSSGNTIYF. The V call is TRBV15, the J call TRBJ1-3; D is possibly TRBD1 (5 bases). V was clipped by 0 bases and J by 0 bases, with 12 bases between them. Germline V gives CDR1 LNHNV, CDR2 YYDKDF (reference sequence). The CDR3 is 17 amino acids.

A single count supports this clone. The rearrangement joins TRBV11-1 to TRBJ2-2, with D uncertain. Trimming shortened V by 3 bases and J by 4 bases, and 12 bases separated the two germline ends. The CDR3 has 15 amino acids. The germline gives CDR1 SGHAT, CDR2 FQDESV (reference sequence). DNA for the CDR3: TGTGCCAGCAGCTTGCAGACTTCCGCCACCGGGGAGCTGTTTTTT. Residues: CASSLQTSATGELFF.

The chain couples TRBV7-9 to TRBJ2-7; D might be TRBD1 (5 bases). V was clipped by 3 bases and J by 5 bases, with 8 bases between them. The CDR3 runs 12 residues. Germline CDR1 SEHNR, CDR2 FQNEAQ (reference sequence). CDR3 region: CASSFRVNEQYF. The CDR3 DNA follows: TGTGCCAGCAGCTTCAGGGTTAACGAGCAGTACTTC. The full variable domain, with the rest looked up from reference TRBV7-9 and TRBJ2-7, is DTGVSQNPRHKITKRGQNVTFRCDPISEHNRLYWYRQTLGQGPEFLTYFQNEAQLEKSRLLSDRFSAERPKGSFSTLEIQRTEQGDSAMYLCASSFRVNEQYFGPGTRLTVT.

This chain links TRBV5-1 with TRBJ2-3; 9 nucleotides agree with TRBD1. Per germline, CDR1 SGHRS and CDR2 YFSETQ. V lost 4 bases and J lost 1; bases outside the gene matches: 4. The CDR3 covers 15 residues. The CDR3 reads CASSTRDRGTDTQYF. The CDR3 nucleotides read TGCGCCAGCAGCACCCGGGACAGGGGCACAGATACGCAGTATTTT.

This clone ranks as medium-sized (0.01 to 0.1%). The chain carries TRBV30 and TRBJ1-2, with D unclear. The CDR3 totals 13 residues. Deletions cut 2 bases from V and 7 bases from J, with 14 bases between. The V gene's germline CDR1 is GTSNPN and CDR2 SVGIG (reference sequence). The CDR3 sequence is CAWSNVVLSGYTF. In DNA form, the CDR3 reads TGTGCCTGGAGTAACGTGGTACTCTCTGGCTACACCTTC. Complete variable domain (other parts from reference TRBV30 and TRBJ1-2): SQTIHQWPATLVQPVGSPLSLECTVEGTSNPNLYWYRQAAGRGLQLLFYSVGIGQISSEVPQNLSASRPQDRQFILSSKKLLLSDSGFYLCAWSNVVLSGYTFGSGTRLTVV.

The V and J genes are TRBV27 and TRBJ2-2; 14 positions agree with TRBD2. Germline CDR1 and CDR2: MNHEY and SMNVEV (reference sequence). This CDR3 has 16 residues. V lost 7 bases to trimming and J lost 6 bases; unmatched junction nucleotides: 7. The CDR3 here is CASTPMGLAGAGELFF. The CDR3 bases are TGTGCCAGCACCCCGATGGGACTAGCGGGAGCCGGGGAGCTGTTTTTT.

V gene TRBV7-2 combines with J gene TRBJ2-2; the D gene could be TRBD1 or TRBD2 (6 bases each). Germline CDR1 and CDR2: SGHTA and FQGNSA. The CDR3 runs to 16 residues. Between the trimmed V and J ends, which lost 2 bases and 4 bases, there was a span of 14 bases. CDR3 bases: TGTGCCAGCAGCTTAAGGGGGGCGCGGGTCACCGGGGAGCTGTTTTTT. Protein product: CASSLRGARVTGELFF.

The rearrangement uses TRBV5-8 and TRBJ2-3; 9 bases map to TRBD2. Germline V CDR1 and CDR2: SGHTS, YDEGEE. This CDR3 is 18 amino acids long. V trimming: 3 bases; J trimming: 6 bases; junction bases outside the gene matches: 17. The CDR3 here is CASSSGYGGGALSDTQYF. The DNA for the CDR3 is TGTGCCAGCAGCTCGGGATACGGCGGGGGGGCTTTGTCTGATACGCAGTATTTT.

This sequence joins TRBV6-5 and TRBJ1-6; D is unresolved. Germline-derived CDR1 and CDR2 are MNHEY and SVGAGI. Deletions cut 2 bases from V and 3 bases from J, with 11 bases between. This CDR3 has 16 residues. As DNA, the CDR3 is TGTGCCAGCAGTTACGGTGTCAGCCTCTATAATTCACCCCTCCACTTT. Translation gives CASSYGVSLYNSPLHF.

This chain joins TRBV21-1 and TRBJ2-7; the listed D gene, TRBD1, was not tested against the DNA. TRBV21-1 is listed as a pseudogene. This CDR3 comprises 17 residues. The DNA of the CDR3 is TGTGCCAGCAGCAAAGGGTCCGAGGACAGAGCCATGTACGAGCAGTACTTC. Translated, it gives CASSKGSEDRAMYEQYF.

J is TRBJ2-5 and V is TRBV7-9, with D possibly being TRBD1 (5 bases). The CDR3 extends over 13 amino acids. With 7 bases removed from V and 2 bases from J, the gap between germline ends came to 11 bases. The germline CDR1 and CDR2 sequences are SEHNR and FQNEAQ (reference sequence). The chain's CDR3 is CASTRQPQETQYF. For the CDR3, the DNA is TGTGCCAGCACGAGACAGCCACAAGAGACCCAGTACTTC.

This rearrangement joins TRBV2 to TRBJ1-2; D is possibly TRBD1 (6 bases). Trimming stripped 6 bases from V and 10 bases from J, with 18 bases between. CDR3 length equals 13 residues. Germline assignment: CDR1 SNHLY and CDR2 FYNNEI. The CDR3 protein is CASRPNRDSPYTF. DNA of the CDR3: TGTGCCAGCAGGCCGAACAGGGATTCACCCTACACCTTC.

This chain links TRBV20-1 with TRBJ2-3; no firm D call. Germline V gene sequence: CDR1 DFQATT, CDR2 SNEGSKA (reference sequence). This CDR3 has 10 amino acids. V was cut by 6 bases and J by 6 bases, with 7 bases left in between. The DNA of the CDR3 is TGCAGTGCCCCGAGGGATACGCAGTATTTT. Protein product: CSAPRDTQYF.